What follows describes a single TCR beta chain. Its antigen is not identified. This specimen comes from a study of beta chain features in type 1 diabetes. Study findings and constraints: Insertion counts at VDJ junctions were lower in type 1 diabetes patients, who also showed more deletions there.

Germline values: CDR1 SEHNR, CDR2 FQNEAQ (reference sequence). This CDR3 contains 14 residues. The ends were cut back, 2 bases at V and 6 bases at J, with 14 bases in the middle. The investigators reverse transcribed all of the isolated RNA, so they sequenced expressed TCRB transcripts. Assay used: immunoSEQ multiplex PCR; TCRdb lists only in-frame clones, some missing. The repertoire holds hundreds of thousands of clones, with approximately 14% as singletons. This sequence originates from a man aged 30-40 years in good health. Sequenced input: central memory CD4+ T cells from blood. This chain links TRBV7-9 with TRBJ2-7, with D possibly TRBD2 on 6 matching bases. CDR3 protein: CASSLSLGGSEQYF. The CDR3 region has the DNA TGTGCCAGCAGCTTAAGCCTCGGGGGTAGCGAGCAGTACTTC.